The clone carrying this T cell receptor beta chain occurred a few times. Trimming stripped 2 bases from V and 6 bases from J, with 15 bases between. The CDR3 runs 15 residues. The data belong to a study of blood T cell repertoires in COVID-19. Across the study: Acute and convalescent COVID-19 samples came from the United States, Italy and Spain. Sample material is recorded as cDNA or gDNA derived from T cells, B-cell-depleted T cells, or PBMCs.

Original processing notes: Nucleated cell counts were estimated from reference gene primer amplification. Assay used: immunoSEQ multiplex PCR; TCRdb lists only in-frame clones, some missing. V, J and clone size are taken as reported in that table, and D and trimming were inferred from the DNA itself. Of under 250,000 clones in the sample, 75% to 90% were seen once. The J gene is TRBJ1-3, the V gene TRBV5-3; D might be TRBD1 (6 bases). TRBV5-3 is identified as an open reading frame with a role that is uncertain. The clonotype was recovered from a woman in her seventies with active or convalescent COVID-19. The sample consisted of peripheral blood. The CDR3 region is CARSFVPRGINTIYF. CDR3 DNA sequence: TGTGCCAGAAGCTTTGTGCCCAGGGGTATAAACACCATATATTTT.